The 18 T cell receptor beta chains in this list originate from one sample, sequenced in a study of immune evolution from preneoplasia to lung adenocarcinoma (dated by TCRdb to the early 2020s). The library was produced with the immunoSEQ multiplex PCR assay. TCRdb carries this immuneACCESS record with in-frame sequences only. Its versions omit some clonotypes, under half of them owing to an unresolved V gene in the studies checked, with the rest unexplained. In this sample the table shows about 9,100 clones, more than 80% of which occur a single time. The biggest ten clones account for around 3.1% of the sample. Sequencing input: FFPE lung adenocarcinoma in situ tissue. The sample's cell subset or site label, in plain terms: preinvasive adenocarcinoma in situ (AIS). The source is a person aged 65 to 85 with lung adenocarcinoma.

The chain has TRBV13 and TRBJ2-3; D remains ambiguous. This CDR3 comprises 13 residues. Trimming stripped 1 base from V and 4 bases from J, with 6 bases between. The V gene's germline CDR1 is PRHDT and CDR2 FYEKMQ (reference sequence). CDR3 sequence (DNA): TGTGCCAGCAGCTTAGAAGAGTCAGATACGCAGTATTTT. It specifies CASSLEESDTQYF.

The chain recombines TRBV5-8 with TRBJ1-1; D not resolved. Trimming left V 1 base short and J 1 base short, with 11 bases between. The length of the CDR3 is 15 residues. Germline CDR1 SGHTS, CDR2 YDEGEE. DNA for the CDR3: TGTGCCAGCAGCTTGTGGTGGGGTTCGAACACTGAAGCTTTCTTT. Amino acid sequence: CASSLWWGSNTEAFF. Full variable domain (outside the CDR3, taken from reference TRBV5-8 and TRBJ1-1): EAGVTQSPTHLIKTRGQQATLRCSPISGHTSVYWYQQALGLGLQFLLWYDEGEERNRGNFPPRFSGRQFPNYSSELNVNALELEDSALYLCASSLWWGSNTEAFFGQGTRLTVV.

The chain uses TRBV29-1 and TRBJ1-1; D gene unclear. The V gene lost 7 bases and the J gene lost 2 bases, with 8 bases spanning the gap. The CDR3 contains 11 residues. Germline V gene data show CDR1 as SQVTM and CDR2 as ANQGSEA. CDR3 sequence (DNA): TGCAGCGCATCAATTAACACTGAAGCTTTCTTT. Translating it yields CSASINTEAFF.

The chain uses TRBV7-8 and TRBJ2-7; D uncertain. The CDR3 contains 14 residues. V dropped 2 bases and J dropped 0 bases, with 8 bases sitting between them. Germline values: CDR1 SGHVS, CDR2 FQNEAQ. The CDR3 bases are TGTGCCAGCAGCTTAATCGATCCCTCCTACGAGCAGTACTTC. Translation: CASSLIDPSYEQYF.

This clone was counted a few times. The chain has TRBV7-2 and TRBJ1-1, with 8 bases lining up with TRBD1. V shed 6 bases, J shed 7 bases, and the junction held 10 bases outside the gene matches. The CDR3 is made up of 14 amino acids. Germline values: CDR1 SGHTA, CDR2 FQGNSA. The CDR3 spells CASSWTGLGGEAFF. The CDR3 DNA reads TGTGCCAGCAGTTGGACAGGGTTGGGTGGTGAAGCTTTCTTT.

By share of the sample, this clone is medium-sized. The chain combines TRBV2 with TRBJ2-7; D tentatively fits TRBD1 or TRBD2 (5 bases each). From germline, CDR1 is SNHLY and CDR2 FYNNEI. This CDR3 spans 14 amino acids. The V and J ends lost 1 base and 4 bases respectively, with 11 bases between them. The CDR3 region has the DNA TGTGCCAGCAGTGAAGTTAGGGACGAGTACGAGCAGTACTTC. This codes for CASSEVRDEYEQYF.

This clone was found a few times. At the DNA level, this CDR3 is encoded by other sequences in the same sample as well. V and J are TRBV14 and TRBJ1-2; D unresolved. This CDR3 is built from 13 residues. The germline V and J ends were trimmed by 1 base and 8 bases, with 11 bases remaining between them. The germline V gene encodes CDR1 SGHDN and CDR2 FVKESK. CDR3 amino acids: CASSQAGIQGYTF. The CDR3 DNA is TGTGCCAGCAGCCAAGCGGGGATCCAAGGCTACACCTTC.

The rearrangement joins TRBV5-4 to TRBJ1-1; D is possibly TRBD1 (5 bases). Trimming shortened V by 2 bases and J by 1 base, and 6 bases separated the two germline ends. Germline V CDR1 and CDR2: SGHNT, YYREEE (reference sequence). CDR3 size: 13 residues. CDR3 DNA sequence: TGTGCCAGCAGCTTAAGGGGGAACACTGAAGCTTTCTTT. This sequence encodes CASSLRGNTEAFF.

This chain connects TRBV29-1 to TRBJ2-7, with a possible D match to TRBD2 (5 bases). The CDR3 loop spans 11 amino acids. Germline-derived CDR1 and CDR2 are SQVTM and ANQGSEA. V lost 3 bases and J lost 5, with 8 bases in between. The CDR3 region is CSVDGGNEQYF. In DNA form, the CDR3 reads TGCAGCGTTGATGGAGGAAACGAGCAGTACTTC.

The CDR3 region has the DNA TGTGCCAGCTCAGACGGAGGTAACACTGAAGCTTTCTTT. Encoded protein: CASSDGGNTEAFF. The gene calls are TRBV18 and TRBJ1-1; D remains unclear. From germline, CDR1 is KGHSH and CDR2 LQKENI. V lost 5 bases and J 2 bases, leaving 9 bases between the germline ends. This CDR3 spans 13 amino acids.

This chain connects TRBV7-2 to TRBJ2-5; D gene unclear. V dropped 5 bases and J dropped 2 bases, with 3 bases sitting between them. The CDR3 consists of 11 residues. The germline CDR1 and CDR2 sequences are SGHTA and FQGNSA. The DNA of the CDR3 is TGTGCCAGCAGCCAACAAGAGACCCAGTACTTC. Residues: CASSQQETQYF.

The genes are TRBV7-2 and TRBJ1-5; D remains ambiguous. Trimming removed 5 bases from V and 7 bases from J, with 9 bases in between. CDR1 is SGHTA and CDR2 is FQGNSA in the germline V gene. This CDR3 comprises 12 residues. CDR3 residues: CASSPRGQPQHF. As DNA, the CDR3 is TGTGCCAGCAGCCCACGCGGCCAGCCCCAGCATTTT.

The chain joins TRBV7-8 to TRBJ2-3; D is undetermined. Germline V gene data show CDR1 as SGHVS and CDR2 as FQNEAQ. This CDR3 contains 13 residues. V lost 0 bases to trimming and J lost 7 bases, with 8 bases between them. CDR3: CASSLASPNTQYF. In nucleotides, the CDR3 is TGTGCCAGCAGCTTAGCGTCACCGAATACGCAGTATTTT.

This chain joins TRBV4-1 and TRBJ2-5; TRBD2 aligns across 7 bases. V lost 4 bases and J lost 5; bases outside the gene matches: 13. The CDR3 length is 16 residues. Looked up from germline, CDR1 is MGHRA and CDR2 is YSYEKL. The CDR3 sequence is CASSRVPLGEGETQYF. Written as DNA, the CDR3 is TGCGCCAGCAGCCGGGTGCCCTTAGGGGAGGGGGAGACCCAGTACTTC.

This clone was picked up a small number of times. As DNA, the CDR3 is TGTGCCAGCAGCTGGACAGGGGCGATTGGCTACACCTTC. Its translation is CASSWTGAIGYTF. The chain joins TRBV28 to TRBJ1-2; 9 bases align to TRBD1. J was trimmed by 7 bases and V by 6 bases; bases with no gene match: 6. The germline CDR1 and CDR2 sequences are MDHEN and SYDVKM. The CDR3 loop spans 13 amino acids.

The chain has TRBV11-1 and TRBJ2-5; no definite D call. Trimming took 1 base from V and 4 from J, leaving 7 bases between them. The CDR3 has 13 amino acids. From germline, CDR1 is SGHAT and CDR2 FQDESV (reference sequence). Here the CDR3 DNA reads TGTGCCAGCAGCTTAGTGCGACGAGAGACCCAGTACTTC. Its translation is CASSLVRRETQYF.

This sequence joins TRBV4-1 and TRBJ2-4; no clear D. The V gene's germline CDR1 is MGHRA and CDR2 YSYEKL. The germline V and J ends were trimmed by 5 bases and 0 bases, with 11 bases remaining between them. This CDR3 spans 15 amino acids. In DNA form, the CDR3 reads TGCGCCAGCAGCGCCCCCTTGATAGCCAAAAACATTCAGTACTTC. The encoded protein is CASSAPLIAKNIQYF.

The rearrangement links TRBV6-1 to TRBJ1-4; D uncertain. CDR1 and CDR2 from the germline V gene are MNHNS and SASEGT. The CDR3 consists of 17 residues. Trimming stripped 4 bases from V and 4 bases from J, with 19 bases between. In DNA, the CDR3 is TGTGCCAGCAGTGCCTCCGTCGGTGGGAACCTTAATGAAAAACTGTTTTTT. This codes for CASSASVGGNLNEKLFF.